The rows below give T cell receptor beta chains drawn from one sample of a study of T-cell reconstitution after alpha-beta-depleted transplantation in children. One entry per CDR3 protein results from TCRdb running MiXCR on the PCR reads. Of roughly 200,000 distinct CDR3 sequences listed, roughly 10% are singletons. This specimen was PBMCs, taken before TCRalphabeta/CD19-depleted stem cell transplant. Receptors were obtained from a child under three years old with acute myeloid leukemia, due to receive a stem cell transplant. Both conserved end residues are part of each CDR3. The D gene is left open where the match is weak. Clone size is stated in some rows and not others, as once, few, many or a class when expanded.

many	TRBV11-2	TRBJ2-2	TRBD2	CASSPGLAGGWTGELFF	TGTGCCAGCAGCCCGGGACTAGCGGGAGGTTGGACCGGGGAGCTGTTTTTT
many	TRBV30	TRBJ1-1	-	CAWQENTEAFF	TGTGCCTGGCAGGAGAACACTGAAGCTTTCTTT
many	TRBV12-3/TRBV12-4	TRBJ1-5	-	CASSFGNQPQHF	TGTGCCAGCAGTTTTGGCAATCAGCCCCAGCATTTT
many	TRBV9	TRBJ2-1	-	CASSASGTHAYNEQFF	TGTGCCAGCAGCGCATCCGGGACTCACGCCTACAATGAGCAGTTCTTC
few	TRBV4-1	TRBJ1-1	-	CASSQGEGSTEAFF	TGCGCCAGCAGCCAAGGAGAGGGGTCCACTGAAGCTTTCTTT
many	TRBV7-8	TRBJ2-7	-	CASRHGTSYEQYF	TGTGCCAGCAGACACGGGACATCTTACGAGCAGTACTTC
many	TRBV10-2	TRBJ2-6	-	CASVIPGANVLTF	TGCGCCAGCGTCATCCCTGGGGCCAACGTCCTGACTTTC
many	TRBV7-6	TRBJ2-2	-	CASSSKTNTGELFF	TGTGCCAGCAGCTCTAAAACGAACACCGGGGAGCTGTTTTTT
many	TRBV5-1	TRBJ1-1	-	CASSLVGGGYTEAFF	TGCGCCAGCAGCCTGGTCGGGGGGGGCTACACTGAAGCTTTCTTT
many	TRBV20-1	TRBJ2-7	TRBD1	CSASETGTGVIEQYF	TGCAGTGCTAGTGAGACCGGGACAGGGGTAATAGAGCAGTACTTC
many	TRBV5-1	TRBJ1-1	-	CASSLANTEAFF	TGCGCCAGCAGCTTGGCGAACACTGAAGCTTTCTTT
-	TRBV29-1	TRBJ1-2	TRBD1	CSGQTGGVYGDTF	TGCAGCGGACAGACAGGGGGCGTCTATGGCGACACCTTC
-	TRBV6-2/TRBV6-3	TRBJ2-7	-	CTSRRSGPSSYEQYF	TGTACCAGCAGACGGTCAGGCCCTAGCTCCTACGAACAGTACTTC
many	TRBV12-3/TRBV12-4	TRBJ1-1	-	CASSLAFIFGPREAFF	TGTGCCAGCAGTTTAGCCTTTATTTTCGGGCCTCGTGAAGCTTTCTTT
many	TRBV27	TRBJ2-3	TRBD1	CASRGAGGSRSTQYF	TGTGCCAGCAGGGGGGCAGGGGGCTCAAGGAGTACGCAGTATTTT
many	TRBV12-3/TRBV12-4	TRBJ1-2	TRBD1	CASTRTGGSNGYTF	TGTGCCAGCACCCGGACAGGGGGCTCGAATGGCTACACCTTC
many	TRBV11-1	TRBJ2-1	TRBD2	CASSHPSRESSSYNEQFF	TGTGCCAGCAGCCACCCTTCGCGGGAGTCCAGCTCCTACAATGAGCAGTTCTTC
many	TRBV7-3	TRBJ1-1	TRBD1	CASSLHPGQGNTEAFF	TGTGCCAGCAGCTTACACCCGGGACAGGGGAACACTGAAGCTTTCTTT
many	TRBV6-2/TRBV6-3	TRBJ1-1	-	CASSYAAGRVNTEAFF	TGTGCCAGCAGTTACGCGGCAGGGCGAGTGAACACTGAAGCTTTCTTT
many	TRBV12-3/TRBV12-4	TRBJ2-2	TRBD2	CASSLVSGVTGELFF	TGTGCCAGCAGTTTAGTTAGCGGGGTTACCGGGGAGCTGTTTTTT
many	TRBV29-1	TRBJ2-5	-	CSVRRETQYF	TGCAGCGTCAGGAGAGAGACCCAGTACTTC
many	TRBV6-1	TRBJ2-7	-	CASLSIVSYEQYF	TGTGCCAGCTTGTCCATCGTGTCCTACGAGCAGTACTTC
-	TRBV11-1	TRBJ2-3	TRBD2	CASSLWSWTEGGRATDTQYF	TGTGCCAGCAGCTTATGGTCTTGGACAGAAGGCGGGAGGGCCACAGATACGCAGTATTTT
-	TRBV18	TRBJ2-2	-	CASSPRLEGTGELFF	TGTGCCAGCTCACCACGGCTAGAGGGCACCGGGGAGCTGTTTTTT
-	TRBV29-1	TRBJ1-1	-	CSVGPPFEGRSFF	TGCAGCGTTGGCCCCCCTTTTGAGGGCCGATCTTTCTTT
-	TRBV10-2	TRBJ2-2	-	CASLAGTSTGELFF	TGCGCCAGCTTGGCGGGGACCTCCACCGGGGAGCTGTTTTTT
many	TRBV12-3/TRBV12-4	TRBJ1-1	-	CASSLGQAVEAFF	TGTGCCAGCAGCTTAGGGCAGGCCGTTGAAGCTTTCTTT
many	TRBV20-1	TRBJ2-2	-	CSASWTERYTGELFF	TGCAGTGCTAGCTGGACAGAGAGGTACACCGGGGAGCTGTTTTTT
many	TRBV5-1	TRBJ2-1	TRBD2	CASRFDQRGGYNEQFF	TGCGCCAGCAGATTCGACCAGCGGGGGGGTTACAATGAGCAGTTCTTC
many	TRBV29-1	TRBJ2-2	-	CSVEVLDANTGELFF	TGCAGCGTTGAAGTCTTGGACGCGAACACCGGGGAGCTGTTTTTT
many	TRBV7-2	TRBJ1-6	-	CASSLRRFDSPLHF	TGTGCCAGCAGCTTAAGGCGCTTTGATTCACCCCTCCACTTT
many	TRBV12-3/TRBV12-4	TRBJ2-1	TRBD2	CASSPIPPSGSRNEQFF	TGTGCCAGCAGCCCGATCCCCCCTAGCGGGAGTAGGAATGAGCAGTTCTTC
many	TRBV3-1	TRBJ2-2	TRBD2	CASSQAPGLRYTGELFF	TGTGCCAGCAGCCAGGCACCGGGACTACGTTACACCGGGGAGCTGTTTTTT
many	TRBV7-9	TRBJ1-3	-	CASSLVQGNGNTIYF	TGTGCCAGCAGCTTAGTCCAGGGAAACGGAAACACCATATATTTT
many	TRBV18	TRBJ2-6	-	CASSPLPRLDSGANVLTF	TGTGCCAGCTCACCCCTCCCCCGACTGGACTCTGGGGCCAACGTCCTGACTTTC
-	TRBV7-7	TRBJ1-1	-	CASSLDPGPNTEAFF	TGTGCCAGCAGCTTAGATCCAGGGCCGAACACTGAAGCTTTCTTT
-	TRBV20-1	TRBJ2-1	TRBD2	CSAVYYQRGLNEQFF	TGCAGTGCCGTCTACTACCAGCGGGGCCTCAATGAGCAGTTCTTC
many	TRBV10-3	TRBJ1-2	TRBD1	CAINLNPGQGYGYTF	TGTGCCATCAATTTGAATCCGGGACAGGGTTATGGCTACACCTTC
many	TRBV6-5	TRBJ2-2	TRBD2	CASSYSSGRGAGELFF	TGTGCCAGCAGTTACTCGAGCGGGAGGGGAGCCGGGGAGCTGTTTTTT
many	TRBV20-1	TRBJ2-2	-	CSARDPGGSNTGELFF	TGCAGTGCTAGAGACCCCGGGGGTTCGAACACCGGGGAGCTGTTTTTT
many	TRBV7-2	TRBJ2-2	-	CASSLSPRPDTGELFF	TGTGCCAGCAGCTTAAGCCCACGACCGGACACCGGGGAGCTGTTTTTT
many	TRBV29-1	TRBJ1-5	-	CSVEPGDGQPQHF	TGCAGCGTTGAACCAGGGGATGGTCAGCCCCAGCATTTT
few	TRBV21-1	TRBJ2-7	-	CLDRYYEQYF	TGTCTTGACAGATACTACGAGCAGTACTTC
many	TRBV24-1	TRBJ2-1	TRBD1	CATSGGQGTYNEQFF	TGTGCCACCAGTGGGGGACAGGGGACTTACAATGAGCAGTTCTTC
few	TRBV7-2	TRBJ2-1	TRBD2	CASSLALAGSEQFF	TGTGCCAGCAGCTTAGCGCTAGCGGGAAGTGAGCAGTTCTTC
many	TRBV5-1	TRBJ1-6	-	CASSLFGGAESPLHF	TGCGCCAGCAGTCTCTTTGGGGGCGCGGAATCACCCCTCCACTTT
many	TRBV28	TRBJ1-1	-	CASTLDLGTRTEAFF	TGTGCCAGCACCCTTGATTTGGGAACAAGGACTGAAGCTTTCTTT
many	TRBV6-2/TRBV6-3	TRBJ2-7	TRBD2	CASRRRLANEQYF	TGTGCCAGCAGACGAAGACTAGCGAACGAGCAGTACTTC
many	TRBV28	TRBJ1-2	TRBD1	CASTGTGPYGYTF	TGTGCCAGCACCGGGACAGGCCCCTATGGCTACACCTTC
many	TRBV7-2	TRBJ2-1	TRBD2	CASSRRTSGSYNEQFF	TGTGCCAGCAGCCGCCGGACTAGCGGGAGTTACAATGAGCAGTTCTTC
many	TRBV5-1	TRBJ2-5	-	CASRGRVAEPQETQYF	TGCGCCAGCAGGGGAAGGGTCGCCGAACCTCAAGAGACCCAGTACTTC
many	TRBV5-1	TRBJ2-1	TRBD2	CASRTGGNEQFF	TGCGCCAGCAGAACGGGGGGAAATGAGCAGTTCTTC
once	TRBV5-1	TRBJ2-3	-	CASSLAGTGFSWGDTQYF	TGCGCCAGCAGCTTGGCCGGGACGGGGTTTTCCTGGGGAGATACGCAGTATTTT